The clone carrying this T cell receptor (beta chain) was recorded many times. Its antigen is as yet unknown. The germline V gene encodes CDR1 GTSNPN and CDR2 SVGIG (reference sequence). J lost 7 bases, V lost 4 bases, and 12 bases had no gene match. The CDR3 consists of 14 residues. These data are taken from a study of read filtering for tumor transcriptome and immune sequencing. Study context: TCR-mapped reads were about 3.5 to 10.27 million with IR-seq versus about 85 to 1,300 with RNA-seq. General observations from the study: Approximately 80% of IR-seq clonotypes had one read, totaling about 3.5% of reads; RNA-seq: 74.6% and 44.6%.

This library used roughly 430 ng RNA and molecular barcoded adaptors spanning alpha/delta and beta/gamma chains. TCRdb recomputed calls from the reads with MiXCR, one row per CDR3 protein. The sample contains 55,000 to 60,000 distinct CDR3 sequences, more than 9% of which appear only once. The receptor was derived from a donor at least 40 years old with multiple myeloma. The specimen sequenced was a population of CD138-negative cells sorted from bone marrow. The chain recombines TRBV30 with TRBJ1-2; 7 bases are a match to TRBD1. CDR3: CAWITTGVWPGYTF. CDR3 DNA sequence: TGTGCCTGGATTACTACAGGGGTCTGGCCTGGCTACACCTTC. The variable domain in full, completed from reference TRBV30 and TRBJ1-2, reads SQTIHQWPATLVQPVGSPLSLECTVEGTSNPNLYWYRQAAGRGLQLLFYSVGIGQISSEVPQNLSASRPQDRQFILSSKKLLLSDSGFYLCAWITTGVWPGYTFGSGTRLTVV.